The 2 T cell receptor beta chains given below trace back to one sample, sequenced in a study of graft-versus-host responses after intestinal transplantation. The assay was immunoSEQ multiplex PCR, and TCRdb's table has in-frame clones only and misses some. Of 10,000 or so clones in the sample, about 94% are singletons; the top ten hold around 2%. Source: PBMCs, taken 8 days after intestinal transplant. The receptors shown here come from a human patient who received an intestinal transplant, so some T cells may come from the graft donor.

This chain links TRBV7-8 with TRBJ1-2; D is undetermined. Germline V lookup: CDR1 SGHVS, CDR2 FQNEAQ. CDR3 length equals 14 residues. V shed 1 base and J shed 3 bases, with 9 bases lying between them. CDR3 residues: CASSLGVGDYGYTF. CDR3 DNA: TGTGCCAGCAGCTTAGGAGTGGGCGACTATGGCTACACCTTC.

This clone was counted once. The V gene is TRBV6-5, the J gene TRBJ1-1; D remains ambiguous. Trimming took 2 bases from V and 4 from J, leaving 8 bases between them. This CDR3 is built from 13 residues. The germline gives CDR1 MNHEY, CDR2 SVGAGI. The CDR3 nucleotides are TGTGCCAGCAGTTACGAGGAGCGCACTGAAGCTTTCTTT. Translated, it gives CASSYEERTEAFF.